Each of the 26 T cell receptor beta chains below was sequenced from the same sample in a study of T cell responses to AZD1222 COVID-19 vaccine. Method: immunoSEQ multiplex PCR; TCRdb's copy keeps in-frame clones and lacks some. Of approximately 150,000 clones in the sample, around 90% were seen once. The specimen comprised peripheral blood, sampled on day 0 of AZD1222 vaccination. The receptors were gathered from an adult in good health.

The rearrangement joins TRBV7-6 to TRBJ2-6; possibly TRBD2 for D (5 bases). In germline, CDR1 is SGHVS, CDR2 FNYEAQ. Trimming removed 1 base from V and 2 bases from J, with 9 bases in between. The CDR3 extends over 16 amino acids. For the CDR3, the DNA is TGTGCCAGCAGCTTAGGTCCCGGGACTGGGGCCAACGTCCTGACTTTC. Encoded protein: CASSLGPGTGANVLTF. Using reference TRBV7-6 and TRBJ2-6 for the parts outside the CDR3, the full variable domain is GAGVSQSPRYKVTKRGQDVALRCDPISGHVSLYWYRQALGQGPEFLTYFNYEAQQDKSGLPNDRFSAERPEGSISTLTIQRTEQRDSAMYRCASSLGPGTGANVLTFGAGSRLTVL.

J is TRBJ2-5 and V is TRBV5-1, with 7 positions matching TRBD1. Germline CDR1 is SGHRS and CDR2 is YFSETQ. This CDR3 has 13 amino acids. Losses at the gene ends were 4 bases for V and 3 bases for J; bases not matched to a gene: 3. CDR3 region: CASSIGTEETQYF. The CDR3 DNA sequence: TGCGCCAGCAGCATTGGGACAGAAGAGACCCAGTACTTC.

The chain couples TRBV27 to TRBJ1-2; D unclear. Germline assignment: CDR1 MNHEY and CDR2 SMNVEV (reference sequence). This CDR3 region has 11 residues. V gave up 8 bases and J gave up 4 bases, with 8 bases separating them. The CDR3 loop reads CASGRVYGYTF. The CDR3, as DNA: TGTGCCAGCGGTCGCGTCTATGGCTACACCTTC.

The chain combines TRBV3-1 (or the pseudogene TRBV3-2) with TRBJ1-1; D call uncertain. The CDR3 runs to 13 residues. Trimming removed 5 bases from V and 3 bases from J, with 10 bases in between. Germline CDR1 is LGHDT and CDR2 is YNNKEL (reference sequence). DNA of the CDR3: TGTGCCAGCAGCAAAATACGGGACACTGAAGCTTTCTTT. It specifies CASSKIRDTEAFF.

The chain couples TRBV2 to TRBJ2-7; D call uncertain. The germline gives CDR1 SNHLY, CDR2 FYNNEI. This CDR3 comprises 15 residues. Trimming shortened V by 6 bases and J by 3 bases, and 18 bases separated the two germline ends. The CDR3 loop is CASSFSVRGSYEQYF. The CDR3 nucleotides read TGTGCCAGCAGCTTCTCGGTCCGTGGAAGCTACGAGCAGTACTTC.

The CDR3 bases are TGTGCCAGCAGTCAAATCAGGGATGGCAATCAGCCCCAGCATTTT. Amino acid sequence: CASSQIRDGNQPQHF. This chain uses TRBV6-5 with TRBJ1-5, with D possibly matching TRBD1 (5 bases). The CDR3 totals 15 residues. V lost 5 bases, J lost 2 bases, and 13 bases lay in between. Germline V gene lookup returns CDR1 MNHEY and CDR2 SVGAGI.

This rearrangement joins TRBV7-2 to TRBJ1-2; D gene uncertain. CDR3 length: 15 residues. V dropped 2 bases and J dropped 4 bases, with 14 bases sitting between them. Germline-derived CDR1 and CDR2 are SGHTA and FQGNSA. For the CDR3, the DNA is TGTGCCAGCAGCTTATCGGTCGGGGTTGGCTATGGCTACACCTTC. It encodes CASSLSVGVGYGYTF.

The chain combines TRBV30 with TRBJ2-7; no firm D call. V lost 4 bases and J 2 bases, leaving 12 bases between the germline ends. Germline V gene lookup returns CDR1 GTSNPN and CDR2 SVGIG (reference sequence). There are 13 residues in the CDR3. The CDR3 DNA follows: TGTGCCTGGACCCCTTTAAGCACCTACGAGCAGTACTTC. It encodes CAWTPLSTYEQYF.

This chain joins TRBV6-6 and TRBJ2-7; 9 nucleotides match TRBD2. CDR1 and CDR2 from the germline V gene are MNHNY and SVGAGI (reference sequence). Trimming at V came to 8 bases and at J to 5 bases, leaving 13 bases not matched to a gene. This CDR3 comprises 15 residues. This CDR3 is CASGESSGSPNEQYF. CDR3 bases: TGTGCCAGCGGCGAGAGTAGCGGGAGCCCCAACGAGCAGTACTTC.

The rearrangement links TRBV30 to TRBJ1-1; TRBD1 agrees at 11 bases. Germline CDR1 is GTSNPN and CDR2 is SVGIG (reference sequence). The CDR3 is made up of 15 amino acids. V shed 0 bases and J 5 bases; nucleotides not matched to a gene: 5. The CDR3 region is CAWSVKDRGLTEAFF. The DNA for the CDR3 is TGTGCCTGGAGTGTAAAGGACAGGGGGCTTACTGAAGCTTTCTTT.

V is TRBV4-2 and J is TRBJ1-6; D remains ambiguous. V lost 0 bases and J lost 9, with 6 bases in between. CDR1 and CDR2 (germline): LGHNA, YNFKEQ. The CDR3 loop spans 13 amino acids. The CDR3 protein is CASSQEGLSPLHF. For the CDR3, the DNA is TGTGCCAGCAGCCAAGAGGGCCTTTCACCCCTCCACTTT.

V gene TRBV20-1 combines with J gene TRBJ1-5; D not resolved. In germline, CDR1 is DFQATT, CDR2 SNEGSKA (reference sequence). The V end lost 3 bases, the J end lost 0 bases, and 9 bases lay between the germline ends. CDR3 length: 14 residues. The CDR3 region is CSASAVNSNQPQHF. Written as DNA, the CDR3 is TGCAGTGCTAGTGCTGTAAATAGCAATCAGCCCCAGCATTTT.

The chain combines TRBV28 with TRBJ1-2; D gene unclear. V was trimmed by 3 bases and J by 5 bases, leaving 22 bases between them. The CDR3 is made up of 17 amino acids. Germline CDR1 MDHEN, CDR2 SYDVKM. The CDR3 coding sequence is TGTGCCAGCAGTTTTGAGTTGCACAACCAAGATAGGTATGGCTACACCTTC. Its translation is CASSFELHNQDRYGYTF.

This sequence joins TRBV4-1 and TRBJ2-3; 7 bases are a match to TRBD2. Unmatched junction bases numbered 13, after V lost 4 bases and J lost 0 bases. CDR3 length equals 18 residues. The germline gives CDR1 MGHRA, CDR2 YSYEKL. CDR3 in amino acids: CASSPLDRASGSTDTQYF. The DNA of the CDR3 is TGCGCCAGCAGCCCCCTTGATCGGGCTAGCGGTAGCACAGATACGCAGTATTTT.

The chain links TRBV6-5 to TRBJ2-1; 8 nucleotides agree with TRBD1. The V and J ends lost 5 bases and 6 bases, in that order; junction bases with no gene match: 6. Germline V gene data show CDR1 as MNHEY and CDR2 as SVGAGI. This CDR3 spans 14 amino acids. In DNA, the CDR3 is TGTGCCAGCAGTAGACTGACAGGGGCCAATGAGCAGTTCTTC. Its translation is CASSRLTGANEQFF.

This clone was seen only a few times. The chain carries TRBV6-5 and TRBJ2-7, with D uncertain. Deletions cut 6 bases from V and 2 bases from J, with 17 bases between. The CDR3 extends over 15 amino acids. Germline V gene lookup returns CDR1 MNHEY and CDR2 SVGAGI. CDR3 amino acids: CASSLAQQGPYEQYF. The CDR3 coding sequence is TGTGCCAGCAGCCTCGCCCAACAAGGGCCCTACGAGCAGTACTTC.

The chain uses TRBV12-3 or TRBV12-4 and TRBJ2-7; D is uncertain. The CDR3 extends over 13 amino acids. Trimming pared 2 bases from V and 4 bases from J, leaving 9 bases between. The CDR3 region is CASSLRTVYEQYF. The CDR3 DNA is TGTGCCAGCAGTTTAAGGACCGTTTACGAGCAGTACTTC.

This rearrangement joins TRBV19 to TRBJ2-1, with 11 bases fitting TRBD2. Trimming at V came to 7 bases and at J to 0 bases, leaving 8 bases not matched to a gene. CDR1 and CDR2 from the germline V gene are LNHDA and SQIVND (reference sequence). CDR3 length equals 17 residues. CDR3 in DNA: TGTGCCAGTAAGGGGAGGACTAGCGGGTCCTCCTACAATGAGCAGTTCTTC. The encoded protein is CASKGRTSGSSYNEQFF.

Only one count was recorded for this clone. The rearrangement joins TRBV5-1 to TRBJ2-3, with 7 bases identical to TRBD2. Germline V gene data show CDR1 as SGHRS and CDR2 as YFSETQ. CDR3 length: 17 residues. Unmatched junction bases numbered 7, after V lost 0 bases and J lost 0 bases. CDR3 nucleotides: TGCGCCAGCAGCTTGGTCCCCCTTAGCGGGAGCACAGATACGCAGTATTTT. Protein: CASSLVPLSGSTDTQYF.

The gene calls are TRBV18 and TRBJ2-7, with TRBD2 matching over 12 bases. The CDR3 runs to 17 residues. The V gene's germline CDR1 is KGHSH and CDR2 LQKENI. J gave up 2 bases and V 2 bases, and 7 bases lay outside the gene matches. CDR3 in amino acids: CASSPWVTSGGTYEQYF. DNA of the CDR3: TGTGCCAGCTCACCATGGGTGACTAGCGGGGGAACCTACGAGCAGTACTTC.

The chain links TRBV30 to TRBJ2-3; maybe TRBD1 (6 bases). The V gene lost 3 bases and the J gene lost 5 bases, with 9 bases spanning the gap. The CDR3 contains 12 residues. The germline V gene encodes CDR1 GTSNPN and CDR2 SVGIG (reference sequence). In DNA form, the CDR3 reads TGTGCCTGGAGCCAGGGGAGAGATACGCAGTATTTT. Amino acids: CAWSQGRDTQYF.

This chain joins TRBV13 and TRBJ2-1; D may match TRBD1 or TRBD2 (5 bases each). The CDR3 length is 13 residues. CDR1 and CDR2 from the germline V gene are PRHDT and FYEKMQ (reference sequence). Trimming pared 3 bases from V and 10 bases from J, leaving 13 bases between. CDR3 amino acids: CASSFWGSVEQFF. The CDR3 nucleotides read TGTGCCAGCAGCTTTTGGGGGAGCGTCGAGCAGTTCTTC.

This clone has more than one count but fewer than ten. The CDR3 here is CAISEPGKGLAGSTDTQYF. In DNA form, the CDR3 reads TGTGCCATCAGTGAGCCAGGGAAGGGGCTAGCGGGATCCACAGATACGCAGTATTTT. The chain links TRBV10-3 to TRBJ2-3, with 9 bases identical to TRBD2. The CDR3 runs 19 residues. CDR1 is ENHRY and CDR2 is SYGVKD in the germline V gene. J gave up 2 bases and V 2 bases, and 14 bases lay outside the gene matches.

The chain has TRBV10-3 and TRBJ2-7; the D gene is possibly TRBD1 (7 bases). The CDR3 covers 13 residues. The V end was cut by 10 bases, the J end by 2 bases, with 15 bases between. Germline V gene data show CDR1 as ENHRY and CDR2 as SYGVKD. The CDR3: CATGGQQAYEQYF. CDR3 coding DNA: TGTGCCACCGGGGGACAGCAAGCCTACGAGCAGTACTTC.

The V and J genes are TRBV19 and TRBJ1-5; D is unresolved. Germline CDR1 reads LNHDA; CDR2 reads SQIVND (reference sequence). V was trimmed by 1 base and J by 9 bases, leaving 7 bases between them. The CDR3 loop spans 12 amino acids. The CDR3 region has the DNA TGTGCCAGTAGTATAGGCGGGCTGCCCCAGCATTTT. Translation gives CASSIGGLPQHF.

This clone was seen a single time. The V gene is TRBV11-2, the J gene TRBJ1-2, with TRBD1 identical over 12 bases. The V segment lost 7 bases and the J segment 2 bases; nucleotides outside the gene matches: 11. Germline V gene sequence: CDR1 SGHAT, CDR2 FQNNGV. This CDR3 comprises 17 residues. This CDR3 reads CASTLGTGGRLNYGYTF. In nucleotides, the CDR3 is TGTGCCAGCACGCTGGGGACAGGGGGCAGGTTGAACTATGGCTACACCTTC.